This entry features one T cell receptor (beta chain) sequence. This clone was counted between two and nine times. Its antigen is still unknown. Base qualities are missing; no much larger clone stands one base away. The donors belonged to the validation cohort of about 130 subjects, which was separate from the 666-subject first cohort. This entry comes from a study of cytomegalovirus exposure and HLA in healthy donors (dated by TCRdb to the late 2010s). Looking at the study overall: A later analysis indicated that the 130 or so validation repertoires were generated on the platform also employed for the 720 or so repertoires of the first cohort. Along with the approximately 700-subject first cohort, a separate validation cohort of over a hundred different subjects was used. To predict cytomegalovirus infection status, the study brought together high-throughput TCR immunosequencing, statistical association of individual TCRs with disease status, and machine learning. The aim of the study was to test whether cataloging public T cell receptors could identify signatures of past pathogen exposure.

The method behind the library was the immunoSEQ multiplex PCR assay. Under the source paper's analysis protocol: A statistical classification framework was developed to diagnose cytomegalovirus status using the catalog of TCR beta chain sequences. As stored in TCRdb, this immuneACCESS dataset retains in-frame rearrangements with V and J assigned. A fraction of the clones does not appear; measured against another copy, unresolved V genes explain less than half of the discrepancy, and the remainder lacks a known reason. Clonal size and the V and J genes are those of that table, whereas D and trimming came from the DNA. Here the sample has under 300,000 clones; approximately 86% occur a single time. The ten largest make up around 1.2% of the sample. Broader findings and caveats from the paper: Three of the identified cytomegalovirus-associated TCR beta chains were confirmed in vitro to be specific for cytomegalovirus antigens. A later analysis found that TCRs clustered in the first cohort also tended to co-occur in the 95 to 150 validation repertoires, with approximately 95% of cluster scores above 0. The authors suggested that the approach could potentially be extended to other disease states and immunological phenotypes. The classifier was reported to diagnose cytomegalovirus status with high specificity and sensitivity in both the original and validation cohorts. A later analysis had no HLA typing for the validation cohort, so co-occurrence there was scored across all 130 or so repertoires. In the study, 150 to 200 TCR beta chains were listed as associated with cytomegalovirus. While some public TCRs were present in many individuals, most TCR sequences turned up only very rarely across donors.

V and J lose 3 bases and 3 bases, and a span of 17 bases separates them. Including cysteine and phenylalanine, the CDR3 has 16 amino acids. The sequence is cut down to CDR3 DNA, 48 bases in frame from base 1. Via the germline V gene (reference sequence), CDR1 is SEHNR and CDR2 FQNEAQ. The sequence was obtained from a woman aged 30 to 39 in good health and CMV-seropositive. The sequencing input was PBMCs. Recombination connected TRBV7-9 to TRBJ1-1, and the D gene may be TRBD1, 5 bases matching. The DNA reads TGTGCCAGCAGCTTCGGGGCCCTATCGGGGGACACTGAAGCTTTCTTT. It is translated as CASSFGALSGDTEAFF. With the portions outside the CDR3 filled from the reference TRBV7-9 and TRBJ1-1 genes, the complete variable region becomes DTGVSQNPRHKITKRGQNVTFRCDPISEHNRLYWYRQTLGQGPEFLTYFQNEAQLEKSRLLSDRFSAERPKGSFSTLEIQRTEQGDSAMYLCASSFGALSGDTEAFFGQGTRLTVV.